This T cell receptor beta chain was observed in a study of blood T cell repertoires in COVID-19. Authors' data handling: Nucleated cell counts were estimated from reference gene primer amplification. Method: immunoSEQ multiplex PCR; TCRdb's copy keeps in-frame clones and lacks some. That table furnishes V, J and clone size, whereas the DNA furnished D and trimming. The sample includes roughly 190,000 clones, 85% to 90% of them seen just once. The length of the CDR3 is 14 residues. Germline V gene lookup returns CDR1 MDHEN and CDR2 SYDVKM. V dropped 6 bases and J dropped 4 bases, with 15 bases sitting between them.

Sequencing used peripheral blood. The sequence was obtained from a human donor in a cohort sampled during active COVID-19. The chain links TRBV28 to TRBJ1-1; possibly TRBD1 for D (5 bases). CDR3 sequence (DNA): TGTGCCAGCAGCCCCCCGGGGAGGGGCACTGAAGCTTTCTTT. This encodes CASSPPGRGTEAFF.